These 25 T cell receptor beta chains originate from one sample sequenced in a study of monozygotic twins with inflammatory bowel disease. Using the 5' RACE reads, TCRdb records one entry per CDR3 protein without DNA. This sample's clone table lists about 140,000 distinct CDR3 sequences. Sequenced input: blood. All receptors derive from a human donor with ulcerative colitis or Crohn's disease, or a healthy co-twin of an affected twin (not recorded which).

The chain employs TRBV12-3 or TRBV12-4 and TRBJ2-7; the TRBD2 assignment by TCRdb is unverifiable without DNA. This CDR3 has 15 residues. CDR3 sequence reads: CASSAPTSGKVEQYF.

The chain combines TRBV29-1 with TRBJ2-3. Germline-derived CDR1 and CDR2 are SQVTM and ANQGSEA. This CDR3 has 12 amino acids. This CDR3 reads CSVAEYEDTQYF.

The chain carries TRBV14 and TRBJ2-2; TCRdb gives TRBD2 as the D gene, but with no DNA this cannot be confirmed. The germline CDR1 and CDR2 sequences are SGHDN and FVKESK. The CDR3 has 15 amino acids. CDR3: CAIRLEGAKTGELFF. Based on the CDR3 plus reference TRBV14 and TRBJ2-2, the full variable domain is EAGVTQFPSHSVIEKGQTVTLRCDPISGHDNLYWYRRVMGKEIKFLLHFVKESKQDESGMPNNRFLAERTGGTYSTLKVQPAELEDSGVYFCAIRLEGAKTGELFFGEGSRLTVL.

The CDR3 loop reads CASSPGLAGYEQYF. This rearrangement joins TRBV5-1 to TRBJ2-7; TCRdb names TRBD2, which stays unverified in the absence of DNA. The CDR3 is 14 amino acids. Germline V gene sequence: CDR1 SGHRS, CDR2 YFSETQ.

The genes are TRBV6-1 and TRBJ2-1; checking the TCRdb D call of TRBD1 is not possible without DNA. The CDR3 has 15 amino acids. CDR1 MNHNS and CDR2 SASEGT come from the germline V gene. This CDR3 reads CASSERDRSYNEQFF.

V is TRBV7-6 and J is TRBJ2-7; TCRdb selects TRBD1, and the lack of DNA leaves this call unchecked. The germline gives CDR1 SGHVS, CDR2 FNYEAQ. This CDR3 spans 16 amino acids. CDR3 sequence reads: CASSFRTGQGAYEQYF.

V gene TRBV6-1 combines with J gene TRBJ2-3; TCRdb outputs TRBD2, but without DNA this stays unchecked. Germline lookup yields CDR1 MNHNS and CDR2 SASEGT. CDR3 length: 17 residues. The CDR3 region is CASSPRASGMGTDTQYF.

The V gene is TRBV9, the J gene TRBJ2-7; checking the TCRdb D call of TRBD1 is not possible without DNA. This CDR3 has 14 amino acids. The germline gives CDR1 SGDLS, CDR2 YYNGEE. The CDR3 spells CASSLHRGPGEQYF.

This sequence joins TRBV5-1 and TRBJ2-5. CDR1 and CDR2 (germline): SGHRS, YFSETQ. The CDR3 extends over 12 amino acids. The CDR3 spells CASSLDQETQYF. Full variable domain (missing parts from reference TRBV5-1 and TRBJ2-5): KAGVTQTPRYLIKTRGQQVTLSCSPISGHRSVSWYQQTPGQGLQFLFEYFSETQRNKGNFPGRFSGRQFSNSRSEMNVSTLELGDSALYLCASSLDQETQYFGPGTRLLVL.

V and J are TRBV18 and TRBJ2-1; the D call of TRBD2 rests on TCRdb alone, since no DNA is present to check it. CDR3 length equals 15 residues. Germline CDR1 KGHSH, CDR2 LQKENI. The CDR3 spells CASSPGRDSYNEQFF. Using reference TRBV18 and TRBJ2-1 for the parts outside the CDR3, the full variable domain is NAGVMQNPRHLVRRRGQEARLRCSPMKGHSHVYWYRQLPEEGLKFMVYLQKENIIDESGMPKERFSAEFPKEGPSILRIQQVVRGDSAAYFCASSPGRDSYNEQFFGPGTRLTVL.

The gene calls are TRBV7-3 and TRBJ2-1; there is no DNA to check the TCRdb D call of TRBD1. This CDR3 region has 16 residues. The germline gives CDR1 SGHTA, CDR2 FQGTGA. CDR3 in amino acids: CASSSFVRGINNEQFF.

The chain joins TRBV20-1 to TRBJ2-7; TCRdb picks TRBD1, but there is no DNA to check that call. CDR1 is DFQATT and CDR2 is SNEGSKA in the germline V gene (reference sequence). This CDR3 has 15 amino acids. CDR3: CSARDVRGGSGEQYF.

The CDR3 spells CASSETTGRRGEKLFF. V is TRBV5-6 and J is TRBJ1-4; TCRdb returns TRBD1, unconfirmable since there is no DNA. The length of the CDR3 is 16 residues. Germline CDR1 SGHDT, CDR2 YYEEEE.

The chain links TRBV12-3 or TRBV12-4 to TRBJ2-1; TCRdb designates TRBD2, a call that cannot be tested without DNA. CDR3 length: 17 residues. CDR3 in amino acids: CASSLGLAGGPNNEQFF.

This sequence joins TRBV6-5 and TRBJ1-2; TCRdb picks TRBD1, but there is no DNA to check that call. Germline V gives CDR1 MNHEY, CDR2 SVGAGI. The CDR3 totals 12 residues. The CDR3 sequence is CASSHSGTLDTF.

The CDR3 sequence is CSARDRAGEDNQPQHF. The chain employs TRBV20-1 and TRBJ1-5; the D call of TRBD1 rests on TCRdb alone, since no DNA is present to check it. Germline CDR1 is DFQATT and CDR2 is SNEGSKA (reference sequence). The CDR3 is made up of 16 amino acids.

The chain couples TRBV6-2 or TRBV6-3 to TRBJ1-5; TCRdb calls TRBD1, which cannot be checked without DNA. CDR1 is MNHEY, CDR2 SVGEGT, per germline. The length of the CDR3 is 15 residues. The CDR3 here is CASSFGQTGNQPQHF.

The V gene is TRBV20-1, the J gene TRBJ2-5; as DNA is missing, the TRBD1 call by TCRdb cannot be tested. This CDR3 has 17 residues. Germline loops: CDR1 DFQATT, CDR2 SNEGSKA (reference sequence). This CDR3 reads CSATPLDRGRGGETQYF.

V gene TRBV11-2 combines with J gene TRBJ1-3; no DNA is available, so the TRBD1 call from TCRdb remains unchecked. The CDR3 is 18 amino acids. The V gene's germline CDR1 is SGHAT and CDR2 FQNNGV. The CDR3 spells CASSRYRGSIFSGNTIYF.

The chain combines TRBV20-1 with TRBJ2-5; TCRdb returns TRBD2, unconfirmable since there is no DNA. Germline CDR1 DFQATT, CDR2 SNEGSKA (reference sequence). The CDR3 covers 16 residues. The CDR3 here is CSARDVGLATQETQYF.

This rearrangement joins TRBV5-1 to TRBJ1-1; checking the TCRdb D call of TRBD1 is not possible without DNA. This CDR3 is 15 amino acids long. The germline V gene has CDR1 SGHRS and CDR2 YFSETQ. CDR3 region: CASSSLGGTNTEAFF.

The chain joins TRBV7-2 to TRBJ1-3; TCRdb's D call, TRBD1, is unchecked because there is no DNA. There are 13 residues in the CDR3. The V gene's germline CDR1 is SGHTA and CDR2 FQGNSA. CDR3 region: CASSLGPEYTIYF.

V gene TRBV12-3 or TRBV12-4 combines with J gene TRBJ1-5. There are 13 residues in the CDR3. The CDR3 protein is CASSLNVNQPQHF.

V and J are TRBV7-8 and TRBJ1-2. This CDR3 has 14 residues. Germline V gene sequence: CDR1 SGHVS, CDR2 FQNEAQ. CDR3 loop: CASSSGGTNYGYTF. The full variable domain, in which reference TRBV7-8 and TRBJ1-2 provide the parts outside the CDR3, is GAGVSQSPRYKVAKRGQDVALRCDPISGHVSLFWYQQALGQGPEFLTYFQNEAQLDKSGLPSDRFFAERPEGSVSTLKIQRTQQEDSAVYLCASSSGGTNYGYTFGSGTRLTVV.

The V call is TRBV5-1, the J call TRBJ2-1; the D gene TCRdb calls, TRBD1, cannot be checked with no DNA. In germline, CDR1 is SGHRS, CDR2 YFSETQ. This CDR3 is built from 15 residues. The CDR3 spells CASSSAGAVPNEQFF.